The T cell receptor beta chain under discussion was sequenced for a study of T cells in localized non-small cell lung cancer. Overall study findings and caveats: Greater blood T cell density accompanied longer overall survival. Uninvolved adjacent lung had higher T cell clonality than tumor and all other tissues.

To note about this clone: Its matching antigen is unknown.

V lost 3 bases, J lost 7 bases, and 16 bases lay in between. Germline lookup yields CDR1 ENHRY and CDR2 SYGVKD. The CDR3 has 15 residues. Assay: immunoSEQ multiplex PCR; the TCRdb copy retains only in-frame clones and omits some. The sample yields over 70,000 clones, approximately 91% seen once. This clonotype originated in a woman between 40 and 69 years old with stage II squamous cell lung carcinoma. The sequenced sample was PBMCs, obtained before any cancer treatment. The V call is TRBV10-3, the J call TRBJ2-1, with D perhaps TRBD1 (6 bases). The CDR3 is CAISDSGATINEQFF. The CDR3 region has the DNA TGTGCCATCAGTGATTCAGGGGCCACCATTAATGAGCAGTTCTTC.